This T cell receptor beta chain was captured in a study of T cell repertoires in cytomegalovirus infection. Study details: Used in the study were CMV epitopes, some recently identified and HLA-C-restricted, others well-studied and HLA-B-restricted. In public TCR beta signatures, there were indications of both CMV infection and matching HLA type. Notes on the study in general: CMV-specific HLA-C-restricted TCR beta clonotypes dominated the ex vivo response. Accumulated public TCR beta family frequency recognized individuals carrying CMV together with the relevant HLA.

On this clonotype itself: Its target is unknown.

TCRdb itself ran the reads through MiXCR, one entry per CDR3 protein. Here the sample spans under 500,000 distinct CDR3 sequences, about 42% being singletons. V trimming: 5 bases; J trimming: 8 bases; junction bases outside the gene matches: 12. CDR1 SGHTA and CDR2 FQGNSA come from the germline V gene. The CDR3 extends over 15 amino acids. The rearrangement joins TRBV7-2 to TRBJ1-3, with 7 nucleotides matching TRBD1. Specimen: cultured PBMCs, collected from culture after CMV antigen stimulation. The sequence was collected from a human donor in good health (CMV status not recorded). Some clones in this sample may be carry-over from other donors' samples. CDR3 loop: CASSPRTGLGYTIYF. The CDR3 nucleotides are TGTGCCAGCAGCCCACGGACAGGATTAGGTTACACCATATATTTT.